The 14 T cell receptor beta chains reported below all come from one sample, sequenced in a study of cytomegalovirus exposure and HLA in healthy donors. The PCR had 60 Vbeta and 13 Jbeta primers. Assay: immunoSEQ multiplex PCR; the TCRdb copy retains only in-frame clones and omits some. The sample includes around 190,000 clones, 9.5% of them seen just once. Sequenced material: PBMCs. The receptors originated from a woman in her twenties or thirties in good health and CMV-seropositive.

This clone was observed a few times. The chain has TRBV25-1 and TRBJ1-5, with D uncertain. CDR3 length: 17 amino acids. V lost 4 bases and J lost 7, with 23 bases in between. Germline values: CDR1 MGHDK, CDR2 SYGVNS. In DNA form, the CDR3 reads TGTGCCAGCAGTGCGAATGTAGGTACGAGCGATTTGCAGCCCCAGCATTTT. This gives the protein CASSANVGTSDLQPQHF.

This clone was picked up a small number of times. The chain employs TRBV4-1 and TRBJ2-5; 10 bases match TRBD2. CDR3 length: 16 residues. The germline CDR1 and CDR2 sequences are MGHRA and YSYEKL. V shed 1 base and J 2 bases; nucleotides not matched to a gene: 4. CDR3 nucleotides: TGCGCCAGCAGCCAAGGAGCGGGAGGGGGTCAAGAGACCCAGTACTTC. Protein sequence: CASSQGAGGGQETQYF.

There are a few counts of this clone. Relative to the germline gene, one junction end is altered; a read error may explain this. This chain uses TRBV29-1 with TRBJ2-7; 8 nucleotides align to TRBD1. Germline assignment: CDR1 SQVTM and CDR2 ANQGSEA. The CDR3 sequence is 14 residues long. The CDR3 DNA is TGCAGCGCCCAAGACAGGGGAGGAAATTACGAGAAGTACTTT. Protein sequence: CSAQDRGGNYEKYF.

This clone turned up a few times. This CDR3 is CASSLASDTQYF. CDR3 sequence (DNA): TGCGCCAGCAGCTTGGCCTCAGATACGCAGTATTTT. The rearrangement uses TRBV5-1 and TRBJ2-3; D unresolved. This CDR3 region has 12 residues. The germline V and J ends were trimmed by 0 bases and 4 bases, with 3 bases remaining between them. Germline assignment: CDR1 SGHRS and CDR2 YFSETQ.

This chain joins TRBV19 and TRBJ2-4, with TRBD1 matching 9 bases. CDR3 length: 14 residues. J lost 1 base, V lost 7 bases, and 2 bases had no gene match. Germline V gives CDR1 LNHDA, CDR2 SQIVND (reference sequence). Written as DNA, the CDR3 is TGTGCCAGTAAAGGACAGGGGGCCAAAAACATTCAGTACTTC. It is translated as CASKGQGAKNIQYF.

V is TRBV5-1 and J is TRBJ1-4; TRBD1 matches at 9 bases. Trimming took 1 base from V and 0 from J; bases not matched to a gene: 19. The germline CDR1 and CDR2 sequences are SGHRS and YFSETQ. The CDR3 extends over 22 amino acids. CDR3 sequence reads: CASSLRPERDRVVQATNEKLFF. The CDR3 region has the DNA TGCGCCAGCAGCTTGAGGCCCGAGAGGGACAGGGTTGTCCAGGCAACTAATGAAAAACTGTTTTTT.

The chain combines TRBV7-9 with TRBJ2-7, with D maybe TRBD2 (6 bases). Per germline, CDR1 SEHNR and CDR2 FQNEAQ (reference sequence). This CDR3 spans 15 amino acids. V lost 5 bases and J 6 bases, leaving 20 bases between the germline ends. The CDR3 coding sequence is TGTGCCAGCAGCCTGCGGGGTCTCGAGACGGGCGAGCAGTACTTC. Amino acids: CASSLRGLETGEQYF.

DNA of the CDR3: TGTGCCAGCAGCGCTACCGGGACAGGTAGCACAGATACGCAGTATTTT. Its protein product is CASSATGTGSTDTQYF. This sequence joins TRBV2 and TRBJ2-3, with TRBD1 identical over 8 bases. The CDR3 extends over 16 amino acids. The V segment lost 6 bases and the J segment 0 bases; nucleotides outside the gene matches: 8. Germline CDR1 reads SNHLY; CDR2 reads FYNNEI. Looking up the rest from reference TRBV2 and TRBJ2-3 gives the full variable domain: EPEVTQTPSHQVTQMGQEVILRCVPISNHLYFYWYRQILGQKVEFLVSFYNNEISEKSEIFDDQFSVERPDGSNFTLKIRSTKLEDSAMYFCASSATGTGSTDTQYFGPGTRLTVL.

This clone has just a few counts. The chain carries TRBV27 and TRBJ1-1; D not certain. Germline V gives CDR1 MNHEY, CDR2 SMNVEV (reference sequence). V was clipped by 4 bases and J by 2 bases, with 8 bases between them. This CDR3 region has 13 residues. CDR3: CASSYSLNTEAFF. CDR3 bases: TGTGCCAGCAGTTACAGCTTAAACACTGAAGCTTTCTTT.

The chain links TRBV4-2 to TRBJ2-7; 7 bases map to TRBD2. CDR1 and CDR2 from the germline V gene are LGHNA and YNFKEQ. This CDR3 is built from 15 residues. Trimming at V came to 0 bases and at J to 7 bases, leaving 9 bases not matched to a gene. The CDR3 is CASSQDVGNGREQYF. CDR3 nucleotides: TGTGCCAGCAGCCAAGATGTTGGCAACGGGAGGGAGCAGTACTTC.

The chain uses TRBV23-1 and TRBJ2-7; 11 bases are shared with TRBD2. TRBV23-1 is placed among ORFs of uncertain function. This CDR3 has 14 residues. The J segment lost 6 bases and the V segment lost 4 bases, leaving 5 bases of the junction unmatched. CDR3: CASSLWTSGFEQYF. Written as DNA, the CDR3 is TGCGCCAGCAGTCTGTGGACTAGCGGGTTCGAGCAGTACTTC.

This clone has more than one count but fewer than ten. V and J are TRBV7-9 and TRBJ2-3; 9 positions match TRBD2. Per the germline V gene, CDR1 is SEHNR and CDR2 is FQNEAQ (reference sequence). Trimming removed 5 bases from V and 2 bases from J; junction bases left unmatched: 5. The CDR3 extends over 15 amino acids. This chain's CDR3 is CASSPAGGITDTQYF. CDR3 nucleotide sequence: TGTGCCAGCAGCCCAGCGGGAGGAATCACAGATACGCAGTATTTT. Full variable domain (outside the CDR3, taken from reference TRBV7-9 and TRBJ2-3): DTGVSQNPRHKITKRGQNVTFRCDPISEHNRLYWYRQTLGQGPEFLTYFQNEAQLEKSRLLSDRFSAERPKGSFSTLEIQRTEQGDSAMYLCASSPAGGITDTQYFGPGTRLTVL.

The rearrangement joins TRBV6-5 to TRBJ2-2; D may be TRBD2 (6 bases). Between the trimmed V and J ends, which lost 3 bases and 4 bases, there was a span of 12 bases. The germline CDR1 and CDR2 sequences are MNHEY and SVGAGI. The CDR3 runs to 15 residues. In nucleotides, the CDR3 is TGTGCCAGCAGTTATACGGGGGTAGTCACCGGGGAGCTGTTTTTT. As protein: CASSYTGVVTGELFF.

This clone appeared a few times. CDR3 in amino acids: CASSERVVSTEAFF. DNA of the CDR3: TGTGCCAGCAGTGAGAGGGTGGTGAGCACTGAAGCTTTCTTT. J is TRBJ1-1 and V is TRBV2; D gene ambiguous. Germline V gene sequence: CDR1 SNHLY, CDR2 FYNNEI. The CDR3 has 14 residues. Trimming stripped 3 bases from V and 4 bases from J, with 12 bases between.